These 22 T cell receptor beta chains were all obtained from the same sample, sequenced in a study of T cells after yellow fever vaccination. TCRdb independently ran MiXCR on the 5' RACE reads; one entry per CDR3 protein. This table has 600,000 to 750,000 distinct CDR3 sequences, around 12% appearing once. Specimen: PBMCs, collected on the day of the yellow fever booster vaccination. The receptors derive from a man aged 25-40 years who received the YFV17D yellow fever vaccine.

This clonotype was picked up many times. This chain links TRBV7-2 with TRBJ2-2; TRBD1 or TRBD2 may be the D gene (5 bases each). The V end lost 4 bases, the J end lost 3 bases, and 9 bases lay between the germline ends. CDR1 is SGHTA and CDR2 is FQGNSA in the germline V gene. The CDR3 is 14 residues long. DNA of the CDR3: TGTGCCAGCAGCTCTGAGGGGTACACCGGGGAGCTGTTTTTT. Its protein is CASSSEGYTGELFF.

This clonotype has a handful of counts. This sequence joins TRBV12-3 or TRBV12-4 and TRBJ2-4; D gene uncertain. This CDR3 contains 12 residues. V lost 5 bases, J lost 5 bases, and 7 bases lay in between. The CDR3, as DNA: TGTGCCAGCAGTCTATACCAAAACATTCAGTACTTC. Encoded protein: CASSLYQNIQYF.

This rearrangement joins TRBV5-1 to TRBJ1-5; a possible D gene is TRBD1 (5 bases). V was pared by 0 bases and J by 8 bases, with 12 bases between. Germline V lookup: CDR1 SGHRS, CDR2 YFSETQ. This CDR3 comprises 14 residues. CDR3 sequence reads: CASSLGGRAEPQHF. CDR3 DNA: TGCGCCAGCAGCTTGGGCGGCAGGGCGGAGCCCCAGCATTTT.

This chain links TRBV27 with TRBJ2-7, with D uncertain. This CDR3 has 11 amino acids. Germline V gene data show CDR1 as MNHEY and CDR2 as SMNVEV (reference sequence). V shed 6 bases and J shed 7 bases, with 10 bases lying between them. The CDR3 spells CASRSLGEQYF. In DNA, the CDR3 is TGTGCCAGCAGAAGTTTAGGGGAGCAGTACTTC.

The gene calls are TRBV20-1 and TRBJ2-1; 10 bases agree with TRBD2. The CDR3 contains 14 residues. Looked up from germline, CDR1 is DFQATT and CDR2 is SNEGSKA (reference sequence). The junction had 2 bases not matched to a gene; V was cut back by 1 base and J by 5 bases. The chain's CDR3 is CSARAGTSDNEQFF. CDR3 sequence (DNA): TGCAGTGCTAGAGCCGGGACTAGCGACAATGAGCAGTTCTTC.

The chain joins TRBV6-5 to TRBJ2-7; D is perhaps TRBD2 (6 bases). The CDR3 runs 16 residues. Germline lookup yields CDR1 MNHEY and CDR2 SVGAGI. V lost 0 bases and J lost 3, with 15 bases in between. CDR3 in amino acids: CASSYSTRLDLYEQYF. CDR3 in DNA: TGTGCCAGCAGTTACTCGACGAGACTAGACCTCTACGAGCAGTACTTC.

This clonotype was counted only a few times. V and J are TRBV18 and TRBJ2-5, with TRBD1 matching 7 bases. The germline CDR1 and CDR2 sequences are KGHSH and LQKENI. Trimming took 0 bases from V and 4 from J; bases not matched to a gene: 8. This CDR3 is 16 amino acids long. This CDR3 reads CASSPPTQGGIETQYF. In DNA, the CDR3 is TGTGCCAGCTCACCACCCACTCAAGGGGGCATAGAGACCCAGTACTTC.

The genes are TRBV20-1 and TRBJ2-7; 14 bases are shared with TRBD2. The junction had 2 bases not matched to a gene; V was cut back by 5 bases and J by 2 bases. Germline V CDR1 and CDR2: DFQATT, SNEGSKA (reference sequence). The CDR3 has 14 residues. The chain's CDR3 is CSALTSGRAYEQYF. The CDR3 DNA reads TGCAGTGCTCTGACTAGCGGGAGGGCCTACGAGCAGTACTTC.

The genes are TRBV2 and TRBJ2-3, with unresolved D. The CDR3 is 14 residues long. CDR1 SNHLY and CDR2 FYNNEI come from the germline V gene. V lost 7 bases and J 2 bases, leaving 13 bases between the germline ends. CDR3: CASNEAILTDTQYF. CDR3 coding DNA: TGTGCCAGCAACGAGGCGATCCTCACAGATACGCAGTATTTT.

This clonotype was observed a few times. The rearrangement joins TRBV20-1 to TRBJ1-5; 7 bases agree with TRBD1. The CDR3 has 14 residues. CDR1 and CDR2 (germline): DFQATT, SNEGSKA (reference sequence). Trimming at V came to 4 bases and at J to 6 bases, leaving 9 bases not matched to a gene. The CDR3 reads CSAIDRVGSQPQHF. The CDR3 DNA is TGCAGTGCTATCGACAGGGTTGGGAGTCAGCCCCAGCATTTT.

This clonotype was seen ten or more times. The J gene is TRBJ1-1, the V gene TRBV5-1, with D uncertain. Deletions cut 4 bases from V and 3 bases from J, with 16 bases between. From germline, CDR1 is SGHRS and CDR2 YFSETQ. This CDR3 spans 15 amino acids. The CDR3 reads CASSTEGSLHTEAFF. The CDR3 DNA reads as TGCGCCAGCAGCACCGAGGGCAGCCTCCACACTGAAGCTTTCTTT.

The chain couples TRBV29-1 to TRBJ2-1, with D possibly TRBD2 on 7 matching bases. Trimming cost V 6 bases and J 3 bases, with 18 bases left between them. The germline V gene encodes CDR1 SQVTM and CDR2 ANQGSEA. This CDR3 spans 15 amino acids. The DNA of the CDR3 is TGCAGCGTCCCGAAACCGGGGGGACACTACAATGAGCAGTTCTTC. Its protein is CSVPKPGGHYNEQFF.

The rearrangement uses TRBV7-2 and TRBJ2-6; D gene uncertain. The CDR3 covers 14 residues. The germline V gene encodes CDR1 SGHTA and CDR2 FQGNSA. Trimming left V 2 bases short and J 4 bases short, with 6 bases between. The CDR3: CASSLKTGANVLTF. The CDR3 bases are TGTGCCAGCAGCTTAAAAACCGGGGCCAACGTCCTGACTTTC.

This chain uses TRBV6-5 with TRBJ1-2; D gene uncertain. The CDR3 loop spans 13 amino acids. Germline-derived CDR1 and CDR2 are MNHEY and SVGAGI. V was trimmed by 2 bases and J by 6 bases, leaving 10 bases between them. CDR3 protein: CASSYKPGNGYTF. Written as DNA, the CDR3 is TGTGCCAGCAGTTACAAGCCGGGTAATGGCTACACCTTC.

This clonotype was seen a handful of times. CDR3 amino acids: CASSPLPRTGGNEQFF. CDR3 coding DNA: TGTGCCAGCTCACCGCTCCCCCGGACCGGAGGCAATGAGCAGTTCTTC. The chain uses TRBV18 and TRBJ2-1, with D possibly TRBD2 on 5 matching bases. CDR1 is KGHSH and CDR2 is LQKENI in the germline V gene. The CDR3 loop spans 16 amino acids. Trimming cost V 3 bases and J 6 bases, with 18 bases left between them.

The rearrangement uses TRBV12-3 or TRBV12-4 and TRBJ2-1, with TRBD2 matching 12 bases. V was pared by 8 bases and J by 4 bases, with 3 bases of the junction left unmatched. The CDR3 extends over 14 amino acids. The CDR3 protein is CASAGTSGYNEQFF. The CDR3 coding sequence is TGTGCCAGCGCAGGGACTAGCGGGTACAATGAGCAGTTCTTC.

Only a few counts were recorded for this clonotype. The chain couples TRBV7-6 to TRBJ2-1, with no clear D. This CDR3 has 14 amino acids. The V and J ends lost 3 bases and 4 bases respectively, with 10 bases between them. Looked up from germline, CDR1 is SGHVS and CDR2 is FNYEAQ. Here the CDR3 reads CASSFFTGYNEQFF. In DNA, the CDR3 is TGTGCCAGCAGCTTCTTCACCGGTTACAATGAGCAGTTCTTC.

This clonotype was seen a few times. CDR3 sequence: CASSRYRDEQYF. In nucleotides, the CDR3 is TGTGCCAGCAGCCGATACAGGGACGAGCAGTACTTC. The chain combines TRBV3-1 with TRBJ2-7, with D perhaps TRBD1 (6 bases). V was pared by 4 bases and J by 5 bases, with 9 bases between. Germline V gene lookup returns CDR1 LGHDT and CDR2 YNNKEL (reference sequence). This CDR3 region has 12 residues.

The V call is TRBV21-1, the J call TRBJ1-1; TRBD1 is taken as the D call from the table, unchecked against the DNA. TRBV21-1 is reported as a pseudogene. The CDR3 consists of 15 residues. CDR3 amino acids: CASSKLQGPDTEAFF. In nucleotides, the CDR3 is TGTGCCAGCAGCAAATTACAGGGGCCGGACACTGAAGCTTTCTTT.

The DNA of the CDR3 is TGCGCCAGCAGCTTAGGCGGGATAAACATTCAGTACTTC. Its translation is CASSLGGINIQYF. J is TRBJ2-4 and V is TRBV5-1; D is possibly TRBD2 (6 bases). The germline V gene has CDR1 SGHRS and CDR2 YFSETQ. Trimming pared 2 bases from V and 6 bases from J, leaving 9 bases between. The CDR3 loop spans 13 amino acids.

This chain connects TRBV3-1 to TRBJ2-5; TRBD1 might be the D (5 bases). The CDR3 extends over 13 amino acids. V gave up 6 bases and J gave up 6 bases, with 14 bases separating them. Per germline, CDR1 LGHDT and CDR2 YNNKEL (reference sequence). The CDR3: CASRRQRTKTQYF. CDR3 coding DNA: TGTGCCAGCAGACGACAGAGAACGAAGACCCAGTACTTC.

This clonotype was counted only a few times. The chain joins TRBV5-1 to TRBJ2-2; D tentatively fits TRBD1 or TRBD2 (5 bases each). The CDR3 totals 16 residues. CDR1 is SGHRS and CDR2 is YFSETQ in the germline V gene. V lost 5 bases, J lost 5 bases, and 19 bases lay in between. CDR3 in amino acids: CASSQGTASGTGELFF. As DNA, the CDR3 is TGCGCCAGCAGTCAAGGGACCGCTTCGGGGACCGGGGAGCTGTTTTTT.